Listed below are T cell receptor beta chains from one sample, sequenced in a study of monozygotic twins with inflammatory bowel disease. TCRdb reworked the 5' RACE reads into one entry per CDR3 protein, no DNA. Recorded for this sample: 70,000 to 95,000 distinct CDR3 sequences. Sequencing used blood. The receptors derive from a human donor with ulcerative colitis or Crohn's disease, or a healthy co-twin of an affected twin (not recorded which). Both conserved end residues are part of each CDR3.

j_call v_call cdr3_aa
TRBJ2-3 TRBV20-1 CSALELEEVEYF
TRBJ2-4 TRBV28 CASSGEYENIQYF
TRBJ2-3 TRBV2 CASSEGLAGGSSTDTQYF
TRBJ1-1 TRBV7-9 CASSRFLEFMGTEAFF
TRBJ2-5 TRBV27 CASSKQGSLETQYF
TRBJ1-2 TRBV2 CASSLVDGYTF
TRBJ1-5 TRBV6-1 CASRGPGEGQPQHF
TRBJ1-1 TRBV20-1 CSARTRMNTEAFF
TRBJ1-1 TRBV7-8 CASSEFGTGLFTEAFF
TRBJ1-4 TRBV7-9 CASSEGHRNEKLFF
TRBJ2-1 TRBV27 CASSFLSGSSYNEQFF
TRBJ1-2 TRBV20-1 CSARDRDNYGYTF
TRBJ2-5 TRBV4-1 CASSQGYETDPYQETQYF
TRBJ1-1 TRBV6-5 CASSHRGQGRTEAFF
TRBJ1-2 TRBV5-1 CASSSAGLSYGYTF
TRBJ2-7 TRBV20-1 CSARGHSYEQYF
TRBJ2-1 TRBV11-2 CASSLDRDRGFF
TRBJ2-5 TRBV4-2 CASSQGSGSETQYF
TRBJ1-5 TRBV29-1 CSVGTDSQPQHF
TRBJ1-4 TRBV7-9 CASSSQTGGDEKLFF
TRBJ1-1 TRBV27 CASSPYRGMNTEAFF
TRBJ1-6 TRBV18 CASSPFGQYSPLHF
TRBJ1-6 TRBV7-2 CASSLVFLPSPLHF
TRBJ2-1 TRBV5-1 CASRGAYNEQFF
TRBJ2-3 TRBV5-1 CASSLDVGGGDTQYF
TRBJ2-1 TRBV5-1 CASSFSGTSPSAFF
TRBJ2-1 TRBV10-3 CAISDRGDEQFF
TRBJ2-1 TRBV5-1 CASITSLAGFYNEQFF
TRBJ2-1 TRBV3-1 CASSQDYLAGSYNEQFF
TRBJ2-2 TRBV5-1 CASSPGLYANTGELFF
TRBJ1-1 TRBV20-1 CSASPTGGWGTEAFF
TRBJ2-5 TRBV2 CASRGQETQYF
TRBJ2-1 TRBV7-2 CASSQGTSGGGEQFF
TRBJ1-1 TRBV29-1 CSARDRGRGTEAFF
TRBJ2-3 TRBV12-3/TRBV12-4 CASSFWARDADTQYF
TRBJ1-5 TRBV20-1 CSARRQGAGSNQPQHF